Listed here are 6 T cell receptor beta chains from one sample, sequenced in a study of T cells after yellow fever vaccination. TCRdb reprocessed the 5' RACE reads via MiXCR and lists one record per CDR3 protein. The table records about 240,000 distinct CDR3 sequences, less than 8.5% of them present only once. The sample was CD4+ T cells sorted from PBMCs, taken 15 days after the yellow fever booster vaccination. The source is a man aged 25 to 45 who received the YFV17D yellow fever vaccine.

This clonotype was counted a few times. The chain links TRBV15 to TRBJ2-1, with no clear D. CDR1 LNHNV and CDR2 YYDKDF come from the germline V gene (reference sequence). The V and J ends lost 3 bases and 2 bases respectively, with 2 bases between them. CDR3 length: 12 residues. The CDR3 nucleotides read TGTGCCACCAGCAGGCCCTACAATGAGCAGTTCTTC. It specifies CATSRPYNEQFF.

This clonotype was seen only a few times. The chain is built from TRBV19 and TRBJ2-2; D perhaps matches TRBD1 (5 bases). This CDR3 is 16 amino acids long. V lost 9 bases and J lost 1, with 18 bases in between. The germline CDR1 and CDR2 sequences are LNHDA and SQIVND (reference sequence). CDR3 nucleotide sequence: TGTGCCAGCAAAAATAGACAGACGGTGAACACCGGGGAGCTGTTTTTT. Translated, it gives CASKNRQTVNTGELFF.

This clonotype was counted only a few times. The chain links TRBV4-2 to TRBJ2-5; TRBD2 is a possible D gene (6 bases). Per the germline V gene, CDR1 is LGHNA and CDR2 is YNFKEQ. Deletions cut 0 bases from V and 4 bases from J, with 15 bases between. This CDR3 is 16 amino acids long. In DNA, the CDR3 is TGTGCCAGCAGCCAAGATCTTGCCCGGGGAGGAGAGACCCAGTACTTC. This translates into CASSQDLARGGETQYF.

The chain links TRBV20-1 to TRBJ2-5; TRBD2 matches 11 bases. V lost 1 base and J lost 4; bases outside the gene matches: 5. Germline CDR1 reads DFQATT; CDR2 reads SNEGSKA (reference sequence). The CDR3 extends over 15 amino acids. The CDR3, as DNA: TGCAGTGCTAGAGTTAGCGGGAGGGCCGGAGAGACCCAGTACTTC. Amino acids: CSARVSGRAGETQYF.

The J gene is TRBJ2-3, the V gene TRBV4-2; D is possibly TRBD2 (6 bases). The V gene lost 4 bases and the J gene lost 5 bases, with 16 bases spanning the gap. The length of the CDR3 is 15 residues. Germline CDR1 is LGHNA and CDR2 is YNFKEQ. Here the CDR3 reads CASSPRLVLGDTQYF. The CDR3 DNA reads as TGTGCCAGCAGCCCCCGACTAGTCCTAGGAGATACGCAGTATTTT.

This rearrangement joins TRBV30 to TRBJ2-2; no definite D call. The CDR3 is 13 amino acids. Deletions cut 4 bases from V and 2 bases from J, with 8 bases between. Germline V gene lookup returns CDR1 GTSNPN and CDR2 SVGIG (reference sequence). CDR3 DNA sequence: TGTGCCTGGAACCGCGCAAACACCGGGGAGCTGTTTTTT. It encodes CAWNRANTGELFF.